The next 20 T cell receptor beta chains were all read from a single sample in a study of blood T cell repertoires in COVID-19 (TCRdb year 2020). Library prep was done by the immunoSEQ multiplex PCR assay. TCRdb holds this immuneACCESS table with in-frame rearrangements only. Some clones are missing; in checked studies, unresolved V genes explain under half, and the rest has no known cause. A total of roughly 230,000 clones appear in this sample, approximately 86% of them only once. Around 6.4% of the sample lies in the top ten. The sequenced sample consisted of peripheral blood. Every receptor here comes from a woman aged 55-69 years with active or convalescent COVID-19.

The V gene is TRBV11-3, the J gene TRBJ2-2; possibly TRBD2 for D (5 bases). CDR1 is SGHNT, CDR2 YENEEA, per germline. The CDR3 has 15 residues. Trimming cost V 3 bases and J 6 bases, with 14 bases left between them. CDR3 amino acids: CASSFLMGEAGELFF. In DNA form, the CDR3 reads TGTGCCAGCAGCTTCTTAATGGGAGAGGCCGGGGAGCTGTTTTTT.

This sequence joins TRBV4-1 and TRBJ1-1, with D maybe TRBD1 (5 bases). Germline V gives CDR1 MGHRA, CDR2 YSYEKL. The CDR3 runs to 15 residues. V was clipped by 0 bases and J by 5 bases, with 13 bases between them. CDR3 residues: CASSQDRGRGTEAFF. For the CDR3, the DNA is TGCGCCAGCAGCCAAGACCGGGGGAGAGGGACTGAAGCTTTCTTT.

The rearrangement links TRBV5-1 to TRBJ1-6; no definite D call. Germline values: CDR1 SGHRS, CDR2 YFSETQ. The V gene lost 3 bases and the J gene lost 10 bases, with 8 bases spanning the gap. The CDR3 length is 12 residues. The CDR3 bases are TGCGCCAGCAGCTACCCGAGGTCACCCCTCCACTTT. Translated: CASSYPRSPLHF.

This chain joins TRBV29-1 and TRBJ1-1; D not certain. The CDR3 consists of 10 residues. V lost 0 bases and J lost 11, with 7 bases in between. Germline V CDR1 and CDR2: SQVTM, ANQGSEA. DNA for the CDR3: TGCAGCGTTGAAGATAGAGTGGCTTTCTTT. This sequence encodes CSVEDRVAFF.

CDR3 sequence (DNA): TGTGCCAGCAGCTCCCGGGGGGTTACCTACGAGCAGTACTTC. Translating gives CASSSRGVTYEQYF. The genes are TRBV11-3 and TRBJ2-7; 7 nucleotides agree with TRBD2. The germline CDR1 and CDR2 sequences are SGHNT and YENEEA. J gave up 2 bases and V 4 bases, and 5 bases lay outside the gene matches. The CDR3 length is 14 residues.

V is TRBV6-4 and J is TRBJ2-6; the D gene is possibly TRBD1 (5 bases). Trimming took off 5 bases at V and 1 base at J, with 18 bases between the two ends. Looked up from germline, CDR1 is MRHNA and CDR2 is SNTAGT. This CDR3 is built from 18 residues. CDR3 sequence reads: CASSRRSGFQSGANVLTF. DNA of the CDR3: TGTGCCAGCAGTAGAAGATCAGGGTTTCAGTCTGGGGCCAACGTCCTGACTTTC.

The chain has TRBV5-4 and TRBJ1-6; 7 positions agree with TRBD1. V shed 4 bases and J 8 bases; nucleotides not matched to a gene: 12. The CDR3 sequence is 16 residues long. Germline V CDR1 and CDR2: SGHNT, YYREEE (reference sequence). CDR3 nucleotide sequence: TGTGCCAGCAGCCCCCGGCGGCAGGGGGTAGATTCACCCCTCCACTTT. Translated, it gives CASSPRRQGVDSPLHF.

V is TRBV25-1 and J is TRBJ2-1; 12 nucleotides line up with TRBD1. Looked up from germline, CDR1 is MGHDK and CDR2 is SYGVNS. V was clipped by 2 bases and J by 4 bases; unmatched bases: 3. This CDR3 has 16 amino acids. The chain's CDR3 is CASSERGQGAYNEQFF. DNA of the CDR3: TGTGCCAGCAGTGAAAGGGGACAGGGGGCTTACAATGAGCAGTTCTTC.

The V and J genes are TRBV24-1 and TRBJ2-1, with D maybe TRBD2 (7 bases). From germline, CDR1 is KGHDR and CDR2 SFDVKD. Trimming cost V 3 bases and J 4 bases, with 18 bases left between them. The length of the CDR3 is 17 residues. The CDR3 loop reads CATSDVSGGTYYNEQFF. The CDR3 bases are TGTGCCACCAGTGATGTCTCGGGGGGCACCTATTACAATGAGCAGTTCTTC.

CDR3 sequence: CASSATLRTSGSPNEQFF. The CDR3, as DNA: TGTGCCAGCAGCGCAACCTTGAGGACTAGCGGGAGTCCTAATGAGCAGTTCTTC. The chain recombines TRBV9 with TRBJ2-1; 13 bases are shared with TRBD2. The germline CDR1 and CDR2 sequences are SGDLS and YYNGEE. With V trimmed by 3 bases and J by 7 bases, 13 bases remained unmatched. The CDR3 is 18 residues long.

In its sample, this clone was seen once. The chain is built from TRBV14 and TRBJ1-5; TRBD1 aligns across 8 bases. The CDR3 loop spans 22 amino acids. The V and J ends lost 0 bases and 0 bases, in that order; junction bases with no gene match: 19. CDR1 is SGHDN and CDR2 is FVKESK in the germline V gene. The CDR3 bases are TGTGCCAGCAGCCAAGAAGTCGACCCATCGACAGGGGAAAAATATAGCAATCAGCCCCAGCATTTT. This translates into CASSQEVDPSTGEKYSNQPQHF.

The chain recombines TRBV6-6 with TRBJ1-2, with 7 bases identical to TRBD1. The CDR3 consists of 15 residues. The V gene's germline CDR1 is MNHNY and CDR2 SVGAGI (reference sequence). V dropped 5 bases and J dropped 6; count of bases not matched to a gene: 12. The DNA of the CDR3 is TGTGCCAGCAGTACGGGACAGCCCTATTATGATGGCTACACCTTC. Protein product: CASSTGQPYYDGYTF.

The J gene is TRBJ1-5, the V gene TRBV19; D is perhaps TRBD1 (6 bases). The V gene's germline CDR1 is LNHDA and CDR2 SQIVND (reference sequence). Trimming removed 6 bases at V and 14 bases at J, with 29 bases between. The CDR3 contains 16 residues. CDR3 DNA: TGTGCCAGTAGATCCCGGGGACAAACCTACACTTCCCACGAGCATTTT. This encodes CASRSRGQTYTSHEHF.

CDR3 in amino acids: CASSQVFYGRVQETQYF. The DNA of the CDR3 is TGTGCCAGCAGCCAAGTCTTCTACGGCAGGGTCCAGGAGACCCAGTACTTC. V usage is TRBV3-1 (or the pseudogene TRBV3-2) and J usage is TRBJ2-5; the D gene is possibly TRBD1 (5 bases). CDR1 LGHDT and CDR2 YNNKEL come from the germline V gene (reference sequence). V gave up 1 base and J gave up 5 bases, with 20 bases separating them. The CDR3 length is 17 residues.

This sequence joins TRBV27 and TRBJ1-5; 7 bases agree with TRBD1. With V trimmed by 7 bases and J by 1 base, 1 base remained unmatched. There are 13 residues in the CDR3. CDR1 is MNHEY, CDR2 SMNVEV, per germline (reference sequence). This CDR3 reads CASTTGSNQPQHF. CDR3 sequence (DNA): TGTGCCAGCACGACAGGGAGCAATCAGCCCCAGCATTTT.

This chain's CDR3 is CASRFLQGNYGYTF. In DNA form, the CDR3 reads TGTGCCAGCAGGTTCTTACAGGGTAACTATGGCTACACCTTC. V is TRBV27 and J is TRBJ1-2; D possibly corresponds to TRBD1 (6 bases). V was shortened by 6 bases and J by 1 base, with 12 bases between the two germline ends. CDR1 and CDR2 from the germline V gene are MNHEY and SMNVEV (reference sequence). The CDR3 has 14 residues.

This rearrangement joins TRBV2 to TRBJ2-1, with TRBD1 matching 7 bases. The CDR3 loop spans 12 amino acids. With V trimmed by 8 bases and J by 9 bases, 7 bases remained unmatched. The germline V gene encodes CDR1 SNHLY and CDR2 FYNNEI. CDR3 loop: CASRTGATEQFF. As DNA, the CDR3 is TGTGCCAGCCGGACAGGAGCGACTGAGCAGTTCTTC.

This rearrangement joins TRBV6-5 to TRBJ1-2; 7 positions match TRBD1. The ends lost 10 bases at V and 4 bases at J; junction bases unmatched: 12. There are 14 residues in the CDR3. Germline CDR1 reads MNHEY; CDR2 reads SVGAGI. DNA of the CDR3: TGTGCCACCTTGGTCCCGGGACAGAGCTATGGCTACACCTTC. It encodes CATLVPGQSYGYTF.

The chain couples TRBV7-8 to TRBJ1-6, with D perhaps TRBD1 (5 bases). This CDR3 has 16 residues. V shed 1 base and J shed 9 bases, with 16 bases lying between them. Germline V gives CDR1 SGHVS, CDR2 FQNEAQ. CDR3 bases: TGTGCCAGCAGCTTAGAAGATTGGGGGGGAATTTCACCCCTCCACTTT. It is translated as CASSLEDWGGISPLHF.

The V gene is TRBV28, the J gene TRBJ1-2; 10 bases fit TRBD1. Germline-derived CDR1 and CDR2 are MDHEN and SYDVKM. J lost 7 bases, V lost 6 bases, and 8 bases had no gene match. The CDR3 sequence is 14 residues long. CDR3 bases: TGTGCCAGCAGGACCGGGACAGGGGCCTCTGGCTACACCTTC. This gives the protein CASRTGTGASGYTF.